One and the same sample provided the 14 T cell receptor beta chains below, sequenced in a study of T cell responses to AZD1222 COVID-19 vaccine (dated by TCRdb to the early 2020s). Taken with the paper, the label for time point translates to: baseline before first vaccination. The receptor library was made with the immunoSEQ multiplex PCR assay. Entries here come from immuneACCESS through TCRdb and include only in-frame sequences with V and J called. Some clones fail to appear in such tables; in the studies checked, an unresolved V gene covers under half of the shortfall, and the cause of the remainder is unknown. In all, the sample holds approximately 140,000 clones, and about 89% of those were seen once. The leading ten clones occupy around 5% of the sample. The sample consisted of peripheral blood, taken on day 0 of AZD1222 vaccination. The receptors shown here come from an adult in good health.

The rearrangement joins TRBV7-2 to TRBJ1-2, with a possible D match to TRBD1 (5 bases). The CDR3 totals 13 residues. The V end lost 5 bases, the J end lost 4 bases, and 11 bases lay between the germline ends. The germline V gene has CDR1 SGHTA and CDR2 FQGNSA. CDR3 DNA: TGTGCCAGCAGCGTAGACAGAGTCTATGGCTACACCTTC. Protein sequence: CASSVDRVYGYTF.

This chain uses TRBV30 with TRBJ1-1; possible D gene TRBD1, 5 bases. The CDR3 length is 14 residues. Germline CDR1 is GTSNPN and CDR2 is SVGIG (reference sequence). The V end was cut by 6 bases, the J end by 6 bases, with 20 bases between. CDR3 nucleotides: TGTGCCTGCGGCGTTGGGGGACTCTGGGCTGAAGCTTTCTTT. It specifies CACGVGGLWAEAFF. The full variable domain, with the rest looked up from reference TRBV30 and TRBJ1-1, is SQTIHQWPATLVQPVGSPLSLECTVEGTSNPNLYWYRQAAGRGLQLLFYSVGIGQISSEVPQNLSASRPQDRQFILSSKKLLLSDSGFYLCACGVGGLWAEAFFGQGTRLTVV.

This chain joins TRBV9 and TRBJ2-3, with TRBD2 matching over 8 bases. The CDR3 contains 14 residues. Germline V CDR1 and CDR2: SGDLS, YYNGEE. J lost 3 bases, V lost 3 bases, and 3 bases had no gene match. For the CDR3, the DNA is TGTGCCAGCAGCGACGGACTAGCTACAGATACGCAGTATTTT. Translation gives CASSDGLATDTQYF.

This rearrangement joins TRBV11-2 to TRBJ2-1; D unclear. Germline V gene sequence: CDR1 SGHAT, CDR2 FQNNGV. The CDR3 covers 13 residues. Trimming took 0 bases from V and 7 from J, leaving 7 bases between them. The CDR3 region is CASSLDQLNEQFF. The CDR3 bases are TGTGCCAGCAGCTTAGATCAGTTGAATGAGCAGTTCTTC. Looking up the rest from reference TRBV11-2 and TRBJ2-1 gives the full variable domain: EAGVAQSPRYKIIEKRQSVAFWCNPISGHATLYWYQQILGQGPKLLIQFQNNGVVDDSQLPKDRFSAERLKGVDSTLKIQPAKLEDSAVYLCASSLDQLNEQFFGPGTRLTVL.

The chain has TRBV19 and TRBJ2-2, with 8 bases fitting TRBD2. The CDR3 has 16 amino acids. Germline V gene data show CDR1 as LNHDA and CDR2 as SQIVND (reference sequence). J lost 3 bases, V lost 7 bases, and 10 bases had no gene match. The CDR3 sequence: CASIRSGSSDTGELFF. The CDR3 DNA follows: TGTGCCAGTATACGGAGCGGGAGTTCTGACACCGGGGAGCTGTTTTTT. Based on the CDR3 plus reference TRBV19 and TRBJ2-2, the full variable domain is DGGITQSPKYLFRKEGQNVTLSCEQNLNHDAMYWYRQDPGQGLRLIYYSQIVNDFQKGDIAEGYSVSREKKESFPLTVTSAQKNPTAFYLCASIRSGSSDTGELFFGEGSRLTVL.

The chain joins TRBV28 to TRBJ1-5; D call uncertain. The CDR3 is made up of 11 amino acids. V lost 3 bases to trimming and J lost 7 bases, with 4 bases between them. Germline values: CDR1 MDHEN, CDR2 SYDVKM. As DNA, the CDR3 is TGTGCCAGCAGTTTGCGGCAGCCCCAGCATTTT. This codes for CASSLRQPQHF.

The rearrangement joins TRBV10-2 to TRBJ1-4; no definite D call. The CDR3 is 15 residues long. Trimming removed 3 bases from V and 4 bases from J, with 12 bases in between. Germline CDR1 is WSHSY and CDR2 is SAAADI. Here the CDR3 reads CASSDLGGINEKLFF. CDR3 nucleotide sequence: TGCGCCAGCAGTGACCTAGGTGGGATTAATGAAAAACTGTTTTTT.

The chain couples TRBV6-5 to TRBJ2-1; D is possibly TRBD2 (6 bases). The length of the CDR3 is 15 residues. Germline V gene lookup returns CDR1 MNHEY and CDR2 SVGAGI. V gave up 7 bases and J gave up 1 base, with 14 bases separating them. The CDR3 DNA reads TGTGCCAGCACTCCGACTAGACCTTCCTACAATGAGCAGTTCTTC. Translation gives CASTPTRPSYNEQFF.

The chain joins TRBV4-2 to TRBJ2-4, with D possibly called TRBD1 or TRBD2 (5 bases each). The CDR3 loop spans 15 amino acids. Trimming pared 5 bases from V and 10 bases from J, leaving 21 bases between. Germline loops: CDR1 LGHNA, CDR2 YNFKEQ. The CDR3 DNA is TGTGCCAGCAGCGCCCCGGGACGGAATTTCCAGATTCAGTACTTC. Translation: CASSAPGRNFQIQYF.

The chain recombines TRBV11-2 with TRBJ2-2, with 7 positions matching TRBD2. There are 15 residues in the CDR3. Trimming removed 4 bases from V and 7 bases from J; junction bases left unmatched: 9. Germline assignment: CDR1 SGHAT and CDR2 FQNNGV. The DNA for the CDR3 is TGTGCCAGCAGCTCGACGGGAGGAAGGATCGGGGAGCTGTTTTTT. It specifies CASSSTGGRIGELFF.

The chain carries TRBV28 and TRBJ2-1; D remains unclear. This CDR3 spans 13 amino acids. Germline V gene lookup returns CDR1 MDHEN and CDR2 SYDVKM. Trimming removed 6 bases at V and 1 base at J, with 7 bases between. The CDR3 loop reads CASRVGSYNEQFF. The DNA for the CDR3 is TGTGCCAGCAGGGTGGGATCCTACAATGAGCAGTTCTTC. The whole variable domain, filled in from reference TRBV28 and TRBJ2-1, reads DVKVTQSSRYLVKRTGEKVFLECVQDMDHENMFWYRQDPGLGLRLIYFSYDVKMKEKGDIPEGYSVSREKKERFSLILESASTNQTSMYLCASRVGSYNEQFFGPGTRLTVL.

The chain is built from TRBV4-3 and TRBJ2-1; TRBD2 matches 13 bases. The CDR3 contains 18 residues. V lost 3 bases, J lost 2 bases, and 7 bases stayed unmatched. The germline gives CDR1 LGHNA, CDR2 YSLEER. In DNA, the CDR3 is TGCGCCAGCAGCCAGGCCCCGGGACTAGCGGGGACCTACAATGAGCAGTTCTTC. Residues: CASSQAPGLAGTYNEQFF.

V and J are TRBV9 and TRBJ1-1, with D unclear. The CDR3 contains 13 residues. Germline assignment: CDR1 SGDLS and CDR2 YYNGEE. Trimming pared 4 bases from V and 0 bases from J, leaving 7 bases between. The CDR3 spells CASSQSLNTEAFF. CDR3 in DNA: TGTGCCAGCAGCCAATCCCTGAACACTGAAGCTTTCTTT.

The CDR3 nucleotides are TGTGCCAGCAGCTACGGACCGGGGGGAGATACGCAGTATTTT. Translation: CASSYGPGGDTQYF. The rearrangement links TRBV9 to TRBJ2-3; 7 positions match TRBD2. The CDR3 is made up of 14 amino acids. V shed 4 bases and J 5 bases; nucleotides not matched to a gene: 7. Germline V gives CDR1 SGDLS, CDR2 YYNGEE.